Each of the 21 T cell receptor beta chains below was sequenced from the same sample in a study of T cell responses to AZD1222 COVID-19 vaccine. TCRdb's copy holds only in-frame clones and misses some; the assay was immunoSEQ multiplex PCR. The sample has over 90,000 clones; approximately 81% are singletons. This specimen consisted of peripheral blood, obtained on day 0 of AZD1222 vaccination. The receptors were sampled from an adult in good health.

This clone was counted once. The chain joins TRBV4-2 to TRBJ2-3, with 8 bases matching TRBD2. V lost 0 bases to trimming and J lost 2 bases; unmatched junction nucleotides: 4. Germline CDR1 LGHNA, CDR2 YNFKEQ. CDR3 length: 16 amino acids. The CDR3 protein is CASSQEPLAATDTQYF. For the CDR3, the DNA is TGTGCCAGCAGCCAAGAACCACTAGCGGCCACAGATACGCAGTATTTT.

The V call is TRBV11-2, the J call TRBJ2-3; 7 bases map to TRBD1. CDR3 length: 15 residues. Losses at the gene ends were 5 bases for V and 5 bases for J; bases not matched to a gene: 10. Germline CDR1 is SGHAT and CDR2 is FQNNGV. CDR3 nucleotides: TGTGCCAGCAGCGCCCTAGGGACAGAAAGAGATACGCAGTATTTT. Translated, it gives CASSALGTERDTQYF.

V usage is TRBV6-5 and J usage is TRBJ1-5; 7 positions match TRBD1. V was clipped by 6 bases and J by 0 bases; unmatched bases: 5. CDR1 and CDR2 (germline): MNHEY, SVGAGI. The CDR3 covers 15 residues. CDR3 DNA: TGTGCCAGCAGCCTCGGGACAGCTAGCAATCAGCCCCAGCATTTT. It encodes CASSLGTASNQPQHF.

This sequence joins TRBV19 and TRBJ1-2; 9 positions match TRBD1. In germline, CDR1 is LNHDA, CDR2 SQIVND (reference sequence). The V segment lost 8 bases and the J segment 7 bases; nucleotides outside the gene matches: 17. The CDR3 is 16 amino acids. The CDR3 region is CASAPPGQGQIGGYTF. CDR3 sequence (DNA): TGTGCCAGTGCTCCTCCGGGACAGGGCCAGATAGGTGGCTACACCTTC.

The V and J genes are TRBV11-3 and TRBJ2-5; tentatively, D is TRBD1 (5 bases). Trimming took off 8 bases at V and 2 bases at J, with 15 bases between the two ends. The CDR3 runs 14 residues. The germline V gene encodes CDR1 SGHNT and CDR2 YENEEA. This chain's CDR3 is CASRPDSYQETQYF. The CDR3 coding sequence is TGTGCCAGCCGGCCCGACAGTTATCAAGAGACCCAGTACTTC.

The V gene is TRBV12-3 or TRBV12-4, the J gene TRBJ1-3; the D is unclear. The V and J ends lost 6 bases and 0 bases respectively, with 6 bases between them. The CDR3 length is 13 residues. Here the CDR3 reads CASRPSSGNTIYF. The DNA for the CDR3 is TGTGCCAGCAGGCCTAGCTCTGGAAACACCATATATTTT.

The chain joins TRBV3-1 (or the pseudogene TRBV3-2) to TRBJ1-4; TRBD1 aligns across 8 bases. J gave up 7 bases and V 6 bases, and 10 bases lay outside the gene matches. The V gene's germline CDR1 is LGHDT and CDR2 YNNKEL (reference sequence). The CDR3 has 15 amino acids. The CDR3 reads CASSQRQGSGEKLFF. CDR3 DNA: TGTGCCAGCAGTCAAAGACAGGGGAGCGGTGAAAAACTGTTTTTT.

V and J are TRBV28 and TRBJ1-6; D is possibly TRBD1 (5 bases). With 8 bases removed from V and 9 bases from J, the gap between germline ends came to 17 bases. Per germline, CDR1 MDHEN and CDR2 SYDVKM. The CDR3 contains 14 residues. This chain's CDR3 is CASLEGRAPSPLHF. CDR3 coding DNA: TGTGCCAGCTTAGAGGGCAGGGCCCCTTCACCCCTCCACTTT.

The chain joins TRBV4-3 to TRBJ2-1, with D uncertain. The CDR3 length is 14 residues. V gave up 0 bases and J gave up 8 bases, with 11 bases separating them. Germline CDR1 reads LGHNA; CDR2 reads YSLEER. The CDR3 nucleotides are TGCGCCAGCAGCCAAGAGGGCTCCGAGCATGAGCAGTTCTTC. Residues: CASSQEGSEHEQFF.

V gene TRBV7-2 combines with J gene TRBJ1-3; D is perhaps TRBD1 (6 bases). Trimming stripped 2 bases from V and 2 bases from J, with 7 bases between. This CDR3 region has 14 residues. Germline CDR1 is SGHTA and CDR2 is FQGNSA. Here the CDR3 reads CASSLPGAGNTIYF. CDR3 sequence (DNA): TGTGCCAGCAGCTTACCAGGGGCTGGAAACACCATATATTTT.

The rearrangement uses TRBV15 and TRBJ2-2; 9 bases agree with TRBD1. Germline V gives CDR1 LNHNV, CDR2 YYDKDF (reference sequence). Unmatched junction bases numbered 7, after V lost 5 bases and J lost 3 bases. This CDR3 has 16 residues. The CDR3 coding sequence is TGTGCCACCAGCGACCCCGGACAGGGGTACACCGGGGAGCTGTTTTTT. Translating it yields CATSDPGQGYTGELFF. Supplemented by reference TRBV15 and TRBJ2-2, the full variable domain reads DAMVIQNPRYQVTQFGKPVTLSCSQTLNHNVMYWYQQKSSQAPKLLFHYYDKDFNNEADTPDNFQSRRPNTSFCFLDIRSPGLGDTAMYLCATSDPGQGYTGELFFGEGSRLTVL.

This chain uses TRBV7-2 with TRBJ2-7; D is undetermined. The length of the CDR3 is 12 residues. V was pared by 5 bases and J by 2 bases, with 7 bases between. CDR1 SGHTA and CDR2 FQGNSA come from the germline V gene. This CDR3 is CASSRRAYEQYF. The CDR3 DNA sequence: TGTGCCAGCAGCCGGAGAGCCTACGAGCAGTACTTC.

This chain connects TRBV5-1 to TRBJ1-2, with a weak D call TRBD1 (5 bases). Trimming pared 0 bases from V and 4 bases from J, leaving 10 bases between. CDR3 length equals 14 residues. Germline assignment: CDR1 SGHRS and CDR2 YFSETQ. The CDR3 loop is CASSLGAGTYGYTF. DNA of the CDR3: TGCGCCAGCAGCTTGGGGGCAGGGACCTATGGCTACACCTTC.

The chain links TRBV9 to TRBJ2-3; 14 bases are a match to TRBD2. Trimming removed 4 bases from V and 6 bases from J; junction bases left unmatched: 13. The CDR3 covers 18 residues. Per the germline V gene, CDR1 is SGDLS and CDR2 is YYNGEE. The CDR3 protein is CASSLDPGLAGDADTQYF. In nucleotides, the CDR3 is TGTGCCAGCAGCTTGGACCCGGGACTAGCGGGAGATGCGGATACGCAGTATTTT.

The V and J genes are TRBV7-8 and TRBJ2-1; 11 positions agree with TRBD2. Per germline, CDR1 SGHVS and CDR2 FQNEAQ. This CDR3 contains 15 residues. Trimming cost V 5 bases and J 7 bases; bases outside gene matches: 7. CDR3 sequence: CASSLTSGSMNEQFF. The CDR3 nucleotides are TGTGCCAGCAGCCTAACTAGCGGGAGCATGAATGAGCAGTTCTTC.

Only a few counts were recorded for this clone. The chain uses TRBV28 and TRBJ1-2, with D unresolved. In germline, CDR1 is MDHEN, CDR2 SYDVKM. This CDR3 spans 13 amino acids. Trimming stripped 3 bases from V and 6 bases from J, with 11 bases between. Written as DNA, the CDR3 is TGTGCCAGCAGTTTTGAGGGTCTTCATGGCTACACCTTC. Encoded protein: CASSFEGLHGYTF.

The chain carries TRBV3-1 (or the pseudogene TRBV3-2) and TRBJ2-7, with a weak D call TRBD2 (6 bases). CDR3 size: 12 residues. Germline V gene data show CDR1 as LGHDT and CDR2 as YNNKEL (reference sequence). V gave up 5 bases and J gave up 6 bases, with 11 bases separating them. CDR3 bases: TGTGCCAGCAGCGGAGGGTCGGGCGAGCAGTACGTC. Translating gives CASSGGSGEQYV.

The V call is TRBV5-4, the J call TRBJ2-3; D could derive from TRBD1 or TRBD2 (5 bases each). Germline CDR1 SGHNT, CDR2 YYREEE (reference sequence). The length of the CDR3 is 14 residues. Trimming shortened V by 3 bases and J by 2 bases, and 10 bases separated the two germline ends. For the CDR3, the DNA is TGTGCCAGCAGCTCGGGACGACACACAGATACGCAGTATTTT. This codes for CASSSGRHTDTQYF.

The chain has TRBV5-1 and TRBJ2-2; D is ambiguous. Germline V gene data show CDR1 as SGHRS and CDR2 as YFSETQ. This CDR3 has 14 amino acids. The V gene lost 0 bases and the J gene lost 6 bases, with 9 bases spanning the gap. In DNA form, the CDR3 reads TGCGCCAGCAGCTTGGAGTTCATGGCCGGGGAGCTGTTTTTT. It specifies CASSLEFMAGELFF.

This chain links TRBV5-4 with TRBJ1-4, with D possibly being TRBD1 (5 bases). CDR3 length equals 14 residues. Germline lookup yields CDR1 SGHNT and CDR2 YYREEE (reference sequence). Between the trimmed V and J ends, which lost 4 bases and 8 bases, there was a span of 15 bases. CDR3 nucleotides: TGTGCCAGCAGCCACGGGGCGCCGGAGGAAAAACTGTTTTTT. Encoded protein: CASSHGAPEEKLFF.

CDR3 residues: CASFLGLGGETQYF. The CDR3 DNA sequence: TGTGCCAGCTTTTTAGGACTAGGGGGGGAGACCCAGTACTTC. The chain employs TRBV6-5 and TRBJ2-5, with a possible D match to TRBD2 (7 bases). The CDR3 runs 14 residues. V was cut by 8 bases and J by 5 bases, with 18 bases left in between. The germline gives CDR1 MNHEY, CDR2 SVGAGI.